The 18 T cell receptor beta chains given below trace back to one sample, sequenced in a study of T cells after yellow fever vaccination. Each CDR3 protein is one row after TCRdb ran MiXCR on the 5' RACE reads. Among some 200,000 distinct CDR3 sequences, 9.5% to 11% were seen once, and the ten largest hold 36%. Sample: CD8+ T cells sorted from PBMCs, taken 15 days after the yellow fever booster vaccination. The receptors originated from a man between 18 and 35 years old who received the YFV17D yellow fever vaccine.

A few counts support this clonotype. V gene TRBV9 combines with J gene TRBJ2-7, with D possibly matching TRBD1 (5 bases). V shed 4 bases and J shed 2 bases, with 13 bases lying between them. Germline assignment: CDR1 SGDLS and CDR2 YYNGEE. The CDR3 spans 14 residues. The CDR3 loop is CASSPRTTAYEQYV. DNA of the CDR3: TGTGCCAGCAGCCCCCGGACAACAGCCTACGAGCAGTACGTC.

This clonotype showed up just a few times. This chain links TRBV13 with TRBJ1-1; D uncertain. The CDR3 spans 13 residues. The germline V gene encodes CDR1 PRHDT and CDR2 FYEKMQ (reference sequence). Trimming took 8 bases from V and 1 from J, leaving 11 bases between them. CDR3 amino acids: CASSNDPNTEAFF. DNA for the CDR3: TGTGCCAGCTCGAACGATCCGAACACTGAAGCTTTCTTT. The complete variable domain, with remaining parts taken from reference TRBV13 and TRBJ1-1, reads AAGVIQSPRHLIKEKRETATLKCYPIPRHDTVYWYQQGPGQDPQFLISFYEKMQSDKGSIPDRFSAQQFSDYHSELNMSSLELGDSALYFCASSNDPNTEAFFGQGTRLTVV.

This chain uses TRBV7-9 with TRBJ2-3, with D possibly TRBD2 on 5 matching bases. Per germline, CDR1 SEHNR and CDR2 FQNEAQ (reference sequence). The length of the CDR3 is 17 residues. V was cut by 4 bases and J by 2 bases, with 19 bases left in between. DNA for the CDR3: TGTGCCAGCAGCTCCAGAAGAATACTAGAGATCACAGATACGCAGTATTTT. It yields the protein CASSSRRILEITDTQYF. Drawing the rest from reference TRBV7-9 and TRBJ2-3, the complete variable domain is DTGVSQNPRHKITKRGQNVTFRCDPISEHNRLYWYRQTLGQGPEFLTYFQNEAQLEKSRLLSDRFSAERPKGSFSTLEIQRTEQGDSAMYLCASSSRRILEITDTQYFGPGTRLTVL.

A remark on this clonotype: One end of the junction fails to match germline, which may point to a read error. The CDR3 loop reads CASSSVAGGERILF. In DNA form, the CDR3 reads TGTGCCAGCAGTTCTGTGGCGGGGGGAGAGAGGATACTCTTC. The chain carries TRBV12-3 or TRBV12-4 and TRBJ1-2; D possibly corresponds to TRBD1 (5 bases). The CDR3 loop spans 14 amino acids.

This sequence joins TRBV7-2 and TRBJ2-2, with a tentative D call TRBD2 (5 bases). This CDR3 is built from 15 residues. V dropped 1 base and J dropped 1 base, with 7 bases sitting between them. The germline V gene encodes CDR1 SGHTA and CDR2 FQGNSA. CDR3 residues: CASSLERLNTGELFF. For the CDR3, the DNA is TGTGCCAGCAGCTTAGAGCGGCTGAACACCGGGGAGCTGTTTTTT.

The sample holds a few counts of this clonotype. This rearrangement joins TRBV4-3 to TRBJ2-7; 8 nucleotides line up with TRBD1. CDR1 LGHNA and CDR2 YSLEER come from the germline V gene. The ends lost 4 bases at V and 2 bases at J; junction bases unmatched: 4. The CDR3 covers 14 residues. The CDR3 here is CASSLLTGAYEQYV. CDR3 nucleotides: TGCGCCAGCAGCCTATTGACAGGGGCCTACGAGCAGTACGTC.

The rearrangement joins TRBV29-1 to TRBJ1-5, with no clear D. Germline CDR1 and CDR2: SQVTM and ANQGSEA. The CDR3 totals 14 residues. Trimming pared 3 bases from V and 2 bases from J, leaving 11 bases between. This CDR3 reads CSVDGRGRNQPQHF. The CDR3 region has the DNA TGCAGCGTTGACGGGCGGGGTCGCAATCAGCCCCAGCATTTT.

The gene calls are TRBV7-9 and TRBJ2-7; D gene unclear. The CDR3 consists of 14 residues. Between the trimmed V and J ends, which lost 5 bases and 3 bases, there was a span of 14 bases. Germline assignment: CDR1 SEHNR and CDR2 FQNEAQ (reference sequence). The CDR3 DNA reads TGTGCCAGCAGCCCCCCCGAGACCATCTACGAGCAGTACTTC. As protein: CASSPPETIYEQYF.

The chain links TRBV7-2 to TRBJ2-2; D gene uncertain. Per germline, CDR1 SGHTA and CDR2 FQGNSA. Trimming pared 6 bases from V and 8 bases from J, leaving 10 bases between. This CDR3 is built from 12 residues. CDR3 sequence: CASRTGMGELFF. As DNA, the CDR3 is TGTGCCAGCAGAACCGGAATGGGGGAGCTGTTTTTT.

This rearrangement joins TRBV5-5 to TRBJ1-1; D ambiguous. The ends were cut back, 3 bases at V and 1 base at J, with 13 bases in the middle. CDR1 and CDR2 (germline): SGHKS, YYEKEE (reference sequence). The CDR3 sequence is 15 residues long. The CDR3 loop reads CASSSEFPPNTEAFF. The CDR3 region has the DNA TGTGCCAGCAGCTCGGAGTTCCCGCCGAACACTGAAGCTTTCTTT.

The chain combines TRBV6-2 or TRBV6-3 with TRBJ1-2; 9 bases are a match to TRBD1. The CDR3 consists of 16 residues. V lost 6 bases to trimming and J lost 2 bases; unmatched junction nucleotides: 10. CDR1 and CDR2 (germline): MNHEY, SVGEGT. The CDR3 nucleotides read TGTGCCAGCAGCCCCAGATTTACAGGGGGCAACTATGGCTACACCTTC. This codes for CASSPRFTGGNYGYTF.

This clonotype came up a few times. This chain's CDR3 is CAGNPDEQFF. The DNA for the CDR3 is TGTGCAGGCAATCCAGATGAGCAGTTCTTC. This chain joins TRBV7-3 and TRBJ2-1; D gene unclear. The CDR3 totals 10 residues. CDR1 and CDR2 from the germline V gene are SGHTA and FQGTGA.

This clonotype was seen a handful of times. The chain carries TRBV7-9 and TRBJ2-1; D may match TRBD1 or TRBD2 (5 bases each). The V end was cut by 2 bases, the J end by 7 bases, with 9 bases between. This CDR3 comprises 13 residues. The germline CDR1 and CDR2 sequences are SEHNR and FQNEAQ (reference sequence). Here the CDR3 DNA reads TGTGCCAGCAGCTTATATGGGGGAAATGAGCAGTTCTTC. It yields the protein CASSLYGGNEQFF.

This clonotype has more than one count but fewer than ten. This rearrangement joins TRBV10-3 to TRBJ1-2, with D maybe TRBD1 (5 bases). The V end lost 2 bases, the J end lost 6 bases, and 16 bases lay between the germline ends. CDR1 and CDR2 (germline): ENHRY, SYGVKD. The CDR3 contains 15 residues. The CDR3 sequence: CAISEIGTDENGYTF. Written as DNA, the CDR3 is TGTGCCATCAGTGAGATCGGGACGGACGAAAATGGCTACACCTTC.

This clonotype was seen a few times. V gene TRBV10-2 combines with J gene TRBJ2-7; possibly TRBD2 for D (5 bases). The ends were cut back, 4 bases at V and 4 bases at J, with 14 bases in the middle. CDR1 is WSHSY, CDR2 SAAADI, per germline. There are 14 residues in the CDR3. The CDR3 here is CASSVLVPPYEQYF. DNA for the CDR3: TGCGCCAGCAGTGTACTAGTCCCACCTTACGAGCAGTACTTC.

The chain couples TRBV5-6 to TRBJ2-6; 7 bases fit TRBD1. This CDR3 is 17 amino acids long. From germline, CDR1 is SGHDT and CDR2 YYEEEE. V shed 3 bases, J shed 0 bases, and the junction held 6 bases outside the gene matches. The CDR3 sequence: CASSSGTENSGANVLTF. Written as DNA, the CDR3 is TGTGCCAGCAGCTCCGGGACAGAGAACTCTGGGGCCAACGTCCTGACTTTC.

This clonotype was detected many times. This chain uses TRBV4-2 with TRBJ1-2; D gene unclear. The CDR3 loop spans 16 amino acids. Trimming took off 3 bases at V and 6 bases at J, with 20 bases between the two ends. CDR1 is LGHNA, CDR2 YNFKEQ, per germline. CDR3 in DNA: TGTGCCAGCAGCCAGTATCAGGACCCTGGCGGGAATGGCTACACCTTC. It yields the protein CASSQYQDPGGNGYTF.

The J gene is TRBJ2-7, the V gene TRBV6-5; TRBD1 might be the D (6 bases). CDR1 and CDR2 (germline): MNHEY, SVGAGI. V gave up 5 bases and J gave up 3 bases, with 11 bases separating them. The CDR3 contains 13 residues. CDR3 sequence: CASSPGHNYEQYF. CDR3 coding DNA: TGTGCCAGCAGTCCGGGACACAACTACGAGCAGTACTTC.